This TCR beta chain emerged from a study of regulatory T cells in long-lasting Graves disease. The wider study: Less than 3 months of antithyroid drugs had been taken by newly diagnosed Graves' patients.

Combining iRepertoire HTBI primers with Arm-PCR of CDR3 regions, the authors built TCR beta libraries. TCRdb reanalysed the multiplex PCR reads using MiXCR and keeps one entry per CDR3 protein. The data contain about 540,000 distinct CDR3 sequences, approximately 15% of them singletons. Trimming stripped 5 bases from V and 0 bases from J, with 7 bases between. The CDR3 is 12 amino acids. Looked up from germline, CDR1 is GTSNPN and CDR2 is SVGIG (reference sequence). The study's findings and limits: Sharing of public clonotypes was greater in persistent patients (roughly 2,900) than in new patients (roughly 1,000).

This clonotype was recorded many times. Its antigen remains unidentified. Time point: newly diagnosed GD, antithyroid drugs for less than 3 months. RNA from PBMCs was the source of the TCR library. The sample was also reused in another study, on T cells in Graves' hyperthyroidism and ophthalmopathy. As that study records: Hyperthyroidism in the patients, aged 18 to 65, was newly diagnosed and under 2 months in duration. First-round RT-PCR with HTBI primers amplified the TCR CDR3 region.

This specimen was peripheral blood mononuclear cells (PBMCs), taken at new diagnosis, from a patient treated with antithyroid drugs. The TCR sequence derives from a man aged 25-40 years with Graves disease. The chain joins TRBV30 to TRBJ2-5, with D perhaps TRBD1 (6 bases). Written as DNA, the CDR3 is TGTGCCTGGGGACAGCACCAAGAGACCCAGTACTTC. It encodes CAWGQHQETQYF.